This TCR beta chain was identified during a study of OX40 agonist ivuxolimab in advanced cancers. Germline V gives CDR1 SGDLS, CDR2 YYNGEE. V gave up 0 bases and J gave up 0 bases, with 11 bases separating them. The CDR3 runs to 16 residues. This clone turned up a few times. The sample holds other DNA sequences that translate to the same CDR3. Some clones are missing from TCRdb's copy, which holds only in-frame ones; the method was immunoSEQ multiplex PCR. The data hold tens of thousands of clones, with roughly nine tenths observed a single time. The sample consisted of CD4+ or CD8+ T cells sorted from blood, taken in a trial of the OX40 agonist ivuxolimab. The TCR sequence derives from an adult with an advanced solid tumor such as melanoma, head and neck, liver or kidney cancer. V is TRBV9 and J is TRBJ2-3; D is possibly TRBD1 (5 bases). CDR3 coding DNA: TGTGCCAGCAGCGTAGAAGGCAGGGCTAGCACAGATACGCAGTATTTT. It yields the protein CASSVEGRASTDTQYF.